The 19 T cell receptor beta chains reported below all come from one sample, sequenced in a study of shared clonotypes between healthy human individuals. Here immunoSEQ multiplex PCR was the method, and the copy in TCRdb shows in-frame clones only, minus some. Of 400,000 to 500,000 clones in the sample, 76% were seen once. Material for sequencing was PBMCs. The source is a woman aged 40-49 years in good health. Some clones in this sample may be carry-over from other donors' samples.

V is TRBV6-1 and J is TRBJ1-4, with TRBD1 matching 8 bases. The CDR3 totals 18 residues. Germline CDR1 is MNHNS and CDR2 is SASEGT. Trimming took 4 bases from V and 7 from J; bases not matched to a gene: 17. The CDR3 protein is CASSARGTGFPGSEKLFF. The CDR3 DNA is TGTGCCAGCAGTGCCCGGGGGACAGGATTTCCAGGATCTGAAAAACTGTTTTTT.

V usage is TRBV7-2 and J usage is TRBJ2-1; 14 positions agree with TRBD2. V lost 4 bases, J lost 6 bases, and 2 bases stayed unmatched. CDR3 size: 15 residues. Germline V gene lookup returns CDR1 SGHTA and CDR2 FQGNSA. CDR3 DNA sequence: TGTGCCAGCAGCTCGGGACTAGCGGGAGCCAATGAGCAGTTCTTC. This sequence encodes CASSSGLAGANEQFF.

In this sample, this clone turned up a few times. V is TRBV12-5 and J is TRBJ2-2; 8 positions match TRBD2. Trimming took 2 bases from V and 3 from J; bases not matched to a gene: 5. The CDR3 sequence is 16 residues long. Germline V lookup: CDR1 LGHNT, CDR2 FRNRAP. The CDR3 nucleotides read TGTGCTAGTGGTTTGACAAGCGGGAGTGACACCGGGGAGCTGTTTTTT. Protein: CASGLTSGSDTGELFF.

This sequence joins TRBV6-1 and TRBJ1-4, with D unresolved. Deletions cut 3 bases from V and 3 bases from J, with 11 bases between. CDR1 is MNHNS, CDR2 SASEGT, per germline. The CDR3 runs to 15 residues. The CDR3 sequence: CASSDGRTPNEKLFF. The CDR3 DNA follows: TGTGCCAGCAGTGACGGACGGACCCCTAATGAAAAACTGTTTTTT.

V and J are TRBV4-3 and TRBJ2-3; tentatively, D is TRBD2 (5 bases). This CDR3 spans 14 amino acids. V was shortened by 0 bases and J by 2 bases, with 6 bases between the two germline ends. Germline V gene lookup returns CDR1 LGHNA and CDR2 YSLEER. The CDR3 coding sequence is TGCGCCAGCAGCCAAGAGCGGGTCACAGATACGCAGTATTTT. It encodes CASSQERVTDTQYF.

This clone was recorded many times. The same CDR3 can be traced to other DNA sequences in this sample. The rearrangement uses TRBV5-5 and TRBJ1-2; 7 bases are shared with TRBD1. In germline, CDR1 is SGHKS, CDR2 YYEKEE (reference sequence). With 4 bases clipped from V and 6 bases from J, the junction kept 9 bases outside the gene matches. The CDR3 is 14 residues long. The CDR3 DNA sequence: TGTGCCAGCAGCCCCGGGAGGGGGCTACATGGCTACACCTTC. Translation: CASSPGRGLHGYTF.

This chain links TRBV27 with TRBJ1-6; D uncertain. Germline CDR1 reads MNHEY; CDR2 reads SMNVEV (reference sequence). V lost 2 bases to trimming and J lost 5 bases, with 10 bases between them. The CDR3 covers 15 residues. The CDR3 DNA sequence: TGTGCCAGCAGTTTAGTGCGGCTCCATAATTCACCCCTCCACTTT. It encodes CASSLVRLHNSPLHF.

The chain combines TRBV11-1 with TRBJ2-2; 8 bases are a match to TRBD1. Per germline, CDR1 SGHAT and CDR2 FQDESV (reference sequence). The CDR3 is 14 amino acids. V shed 5 bases and J 7 bases; nucleotides not matched to a gene: 6. The CDR3 reads CASSRRGRDGELFF. The CDR3 DNA follows: TGTGCCAGCAGCCGCAGGGGGCGTGACGGGGAGCTGTTTTTT.

The chain employs TRBV15 and TRBJ2-7; TRBD1 matches at 7 bases. V shed 1 base and J 0 bases; nucleotides not matched to a gene: 6. The CDR3 is 16 residues long. CDR1 LNHNV and CDR2 YYDKDF come from the germline V gene (reference sequence). CDR3 protein: CATSRGSGTASYEQYF. In DNA, the CDR3 is TGTGCCACCAGCAGAGGCTCCGGGACAGCCTCCTACGAGCAGTACTTC.

The V gene is TRBV27, the J gene TRBJ2-1, with TRBD2 matching over 8 bases. The junction had 7 bases not matched to a gene; V was cut back by 1 base and J by 8 bases. Looked up from germline, CDR1 is MNHEY and CDR2 is SMNVEV (reference sequence). The CDR3 runs 15 residues. Here the CDR3 reads CASSLYSGALDEQFF. The CDR3 nucleotides are TGTGCCAGCAGTTTATATAGCGGGGCATTGGATGAGCAGTTCTTC.

This clone was observed once. The chain links TRBV7-9 to TRBJ2-5, with D uncertain. Deletions cut 5 bases from V and 5 bases from J, with 15 bases between. The CDR3 totals 14 residues. Germline CDR1 is SEHNR and CDR2 is FQNEAQ (reference sequence). The CDR3 bases are TGTGCCAGCAGCCCTGAACGCACCTGGGAGACCCAGTACTTC. This encodes CASSPERTWETQYF.

V gene TRBV25-1 combines with J gene TRBJ2-5; 14 nucleotides align to TRBD2. The J call may be mistaken, given a closer DNA end match to TRBJ2-7. The CDR3 loop spans 16 amino acids. Looked up from germline, CDR1 is MGHDK and CDR2 is SYGVNS. The DNA of the CDR3 is TGTGCCAGCAGTGATGGGGGACTAGCGGGAGTTCACGAGCAGTACTTC. Its translation is CASSDGGLAGVHEQYF.

This chain connects TRBV11-3 to TRBJ2-1, with D unresolved. CDR1 is SGHNT and CDR2 is YENEEA in the germline V gene. CDR3 length equals 13 residues. Trimming stripped 1 base from V and 6 bases from J, with 7 bases between. The CDR3, as DNA: TGTGCCAGCAGCTTAGGGCCGGGCAATGAGCAGTTCTTC. It translates to CASSLGPGNEQFF.

The genes are TRBV28 and TRBJ2-1; D unresolved. The CDR3 consists of 12 residues. V lost 6 bases to trimming and J lost 8 bases, with 11 bases between them. Germline assignment: CDR1 MDHEN and CDR2 SYDVKM. The CDR3 spells CASSNPGDEQFF. Here the CDR3 DNA reads TGTGCCAGCAGCAACCCAGGCGATGAGCAGTTCTTC.

This chain uses TRBV4-2 with TRBJ2-1, with D hard to call. Germline V gives CDR1 LGHNA, CDR2 YNFKEQ. This CDR3 contains 15 residues. Trimming shortened V by 1 base and J by 1 base, and 8 bases separated the two germline ends. CDR3: CASSQVVGSYNEQFF. CDR3 DNA: TGTGCCAGCAGCCAAGTGGTGGGGTCCTACAATGAGCAGTTCTTC.

This clone was seen just once. The chain carries TRBV18 and TRBJ2-5; D remains unclear. V shed 0 bases and J shed 1 base, with 3 bases lying between them. The CDR3 contains 13 residues. CDR1 is KGHSH and CDR2 is LQKENI in the germline V gene. The CDR3 is CASSPPTQETQYF. DNA of the CDR3: TGTGCCAGCTCACCACCAACCCAAGAGACCCAGTACTTC.

CDR3 loop: CASSATSGEWETQYF. As DNA, the CDR3 is TGTGCCAGCAGTGCGACTAGCGGAGAGTGGGAGACCCAGTACTTC. The rearrangement uses TRBV27 and TRBJ2-5, with 9 bases lining up with TRBD2. The CDR3 covers 15 residues. Germline CDR1 and CDR2: MNHEY and SMNVEV (reference sequence). V shed 5 bases, J shed 5 bases, and the junction held 9 bases outside the gene matches.

This sequence joins TRBV30 and TRBJ2-7, with D possibly TRBD2 on 6 matching bases. With 6 bases removed from V and 3 bases from J, the gap between germline ends came to 21 bases. Germline CDR1 GTSNPN, CDR2 SVGIG (reference sequence). The CDR3 is 15 residues long. The CDR3 sequence is CACIGHWRGRYEQYF. DNA of the CDR3: TGTGCCTGCATCGGCCATTGGAGGGGACGCTACGAGCAGTACTTC.

In regard to this clone: Within the sample, other DNA sequences also encode this same CDR3. The chain is built from TRBV5-1 and TRBJ2-7; 8 bases line up with TRBD1. This CDR3 comprises 15 residues. Germline V gene data show CDR1 as SGHRS and CDR2 as YFSETQ. Trimming at V came to 0 bases and at J to 7 bases, leaving 9 bases not matched to a gene. The CDR3 DNA sequence: TGCGCCAGCAGCTTGGCTGGCCAGGGGGCTGGGGAGCAGTACTTC. It translates to CASSLAGQGAGEQYF. The full variable domain, rest sourced from reference TRBV5-1 and TRBJ2-7, is KAGVTQTPRYLIKTRGQQVTLSCSPISGHRSVSWYQQTPGQGLQFLFEYFSETQRNKGNFPGRFSGRQFSNSRSEMNVSTLELGDSALYLCASSLAGQGAGEQYFGPGTRLTVT.